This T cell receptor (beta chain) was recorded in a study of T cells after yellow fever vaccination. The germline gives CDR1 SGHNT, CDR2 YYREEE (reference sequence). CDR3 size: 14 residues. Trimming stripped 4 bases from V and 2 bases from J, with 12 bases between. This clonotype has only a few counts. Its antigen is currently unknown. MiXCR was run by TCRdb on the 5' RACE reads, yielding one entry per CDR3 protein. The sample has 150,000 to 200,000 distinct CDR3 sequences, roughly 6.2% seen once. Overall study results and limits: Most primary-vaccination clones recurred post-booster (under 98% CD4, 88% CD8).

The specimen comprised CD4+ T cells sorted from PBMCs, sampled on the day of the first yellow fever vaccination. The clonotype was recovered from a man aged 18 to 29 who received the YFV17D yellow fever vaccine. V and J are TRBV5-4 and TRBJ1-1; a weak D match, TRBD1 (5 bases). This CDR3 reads CASSRPTVNTEAFF. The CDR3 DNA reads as TGTGCCAGCAGCCGACCGACAGTTAACACTGAAGCTTTCTTT. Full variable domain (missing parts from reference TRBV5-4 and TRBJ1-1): ETGVTQSPTHLIKTRGQQVTLRCSSQSGHNTVSWYQQALGQGPQFIFQYYREEENGRGNFPPRFSGLQFPNYSSELNVNALELDDSALYLCASSRPTVNTEAFFGQGTRLTVV.